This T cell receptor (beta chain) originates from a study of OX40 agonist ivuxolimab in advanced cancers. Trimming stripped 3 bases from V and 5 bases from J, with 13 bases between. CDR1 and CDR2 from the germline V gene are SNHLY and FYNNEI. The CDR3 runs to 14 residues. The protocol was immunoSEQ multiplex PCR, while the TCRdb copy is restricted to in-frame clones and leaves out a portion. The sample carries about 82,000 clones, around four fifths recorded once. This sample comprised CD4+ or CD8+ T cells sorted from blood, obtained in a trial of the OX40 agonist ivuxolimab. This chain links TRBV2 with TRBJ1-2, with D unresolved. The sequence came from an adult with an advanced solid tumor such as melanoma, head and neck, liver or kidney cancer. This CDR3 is CASSDLGGQYGYTF. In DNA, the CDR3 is TGTGCCAGCAGTGATCTGGGAGGCCAATATGGCTACACCTTC. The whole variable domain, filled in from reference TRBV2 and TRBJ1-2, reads EPEVTQTPSHQVTQMGQEVILRCVPISNHLYFYWYRQILGQKVEFLVSFYNNEISEKSEIFDDQFSVERPDGSNFTLKIRSTKLEDSAMYFCASSDLGGQYGYTFGSGTRLTVV.